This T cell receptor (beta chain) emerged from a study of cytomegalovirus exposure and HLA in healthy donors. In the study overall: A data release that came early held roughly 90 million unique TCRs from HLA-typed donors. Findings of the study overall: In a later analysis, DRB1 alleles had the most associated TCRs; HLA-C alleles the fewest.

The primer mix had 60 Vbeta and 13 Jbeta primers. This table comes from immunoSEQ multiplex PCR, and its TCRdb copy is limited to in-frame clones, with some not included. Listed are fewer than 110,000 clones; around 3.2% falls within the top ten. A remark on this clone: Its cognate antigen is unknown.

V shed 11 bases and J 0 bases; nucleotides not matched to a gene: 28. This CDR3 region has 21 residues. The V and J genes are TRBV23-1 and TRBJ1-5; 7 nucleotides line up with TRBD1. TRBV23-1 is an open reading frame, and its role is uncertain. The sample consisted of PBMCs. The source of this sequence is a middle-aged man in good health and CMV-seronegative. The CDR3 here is CAAQQSISGQAEIFSNQPQHF. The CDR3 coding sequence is TGCGCCGCCCAGCAGTCAATCTCCGGACAGGCCGAGATTTTTAGCAATCAGCCCCAGCATTTT.